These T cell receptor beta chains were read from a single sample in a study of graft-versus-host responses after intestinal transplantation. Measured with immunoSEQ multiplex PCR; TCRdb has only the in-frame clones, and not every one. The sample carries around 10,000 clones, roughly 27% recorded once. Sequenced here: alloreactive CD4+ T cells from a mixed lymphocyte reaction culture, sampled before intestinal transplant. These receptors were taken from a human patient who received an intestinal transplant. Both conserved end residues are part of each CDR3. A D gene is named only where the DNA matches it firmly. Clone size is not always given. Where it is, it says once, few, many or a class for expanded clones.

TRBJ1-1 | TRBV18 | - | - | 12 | CASSGGRGEAFF | TGTGCCAGCTCAGGGGGTCGCGGGGAAGCTTTCTTT
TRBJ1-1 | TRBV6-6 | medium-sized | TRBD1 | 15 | CASSITGTGDFEAFF | TGTGCCAGCAGTATAACCGGGACAGGGGACTTTGAAGCTTTCTTT
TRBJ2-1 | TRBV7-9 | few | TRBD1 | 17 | CASSSPGGGSSYNEQFF | TGTGCCAGCAGTTCCCCAGGGGGCGGAAGCTCCTACAATGAGCAGTTCTTC
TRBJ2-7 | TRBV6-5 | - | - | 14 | CASRLTGEAYEQYF | TGTGCCAGCAGACTTACAGGGGAGGCCTACGAGCAGTACTTC
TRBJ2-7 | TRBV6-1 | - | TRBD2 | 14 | CASSHSGSSYEQYF | TGTGCCAGCAGTCATAGCGGGAGCTCCTACGAGCAGTACTTC
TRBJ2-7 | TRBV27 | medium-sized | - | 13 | CASSLSWIYEQYF | TGTGCCAGCAGTTTATCATGGATATACGAGCAGTACTTC
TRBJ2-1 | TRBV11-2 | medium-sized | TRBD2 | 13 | CASSSGLAGGQFF | TGTGCCAGCAGCTCGGGACTAGCGGGAGGGCAGTTCTTC
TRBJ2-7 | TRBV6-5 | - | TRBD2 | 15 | CASSYSLAGGPEQYF | TGTGCCAGCAGTTACTCGCTAGCGGGAGGGCCGGAGCAGTACTTC
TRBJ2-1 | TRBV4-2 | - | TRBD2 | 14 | CASSIAGEPNEQFF | TGTGCCAGCAGTATAGCGGGAGAACCCAATGAGCAGTTCTTC
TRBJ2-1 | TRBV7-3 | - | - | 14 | CASSPATSYNEQFF | TGTGCCAGCAGCCCTGCAACCTCCTACAATGAGCAGTTCTTC
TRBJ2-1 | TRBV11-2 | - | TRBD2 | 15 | CASSLLAGSYNEQFF | TGTGCCAGCAGCTTACTAGCGGGGTCCTACAATGAGCAGTTCTTC
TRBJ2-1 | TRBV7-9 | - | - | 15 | CASSWLGVGGNEQFF | TGTGCCAGCAGCTGGCTGGGGGTAGGGGGGAATGAGCAGTTCTTC
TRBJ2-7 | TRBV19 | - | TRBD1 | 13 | CASSVGQNYEQYF | TGTGCCAGTAGTGTGGGACAGAACTACGAGCAGTACTTC
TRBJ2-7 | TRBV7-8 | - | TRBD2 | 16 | CASSLWTRDYSYEQYF | TGTGCCAGCAGCTTATGGACCCGGGACTACTCCTACGAGCAGTACTTC
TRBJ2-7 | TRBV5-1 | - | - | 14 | CASSPSGGSYEQYF | TGCGCCAGCAGCCCATCTGGCGGATCCTACGAGCAGTACTTC
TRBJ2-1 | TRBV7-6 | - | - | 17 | CASSSSPRGLDYNEQFF | TGTGCCAGCAGCTCATCCCCCAGGGGTCTGGACTACAATGAGCAGTTCTTC
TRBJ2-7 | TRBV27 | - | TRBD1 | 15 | CASTLIGTGGYEQYF | TGTGCCAGCACCCTAATCGGGACAGGGGGCTACGAGCAGTACTTC
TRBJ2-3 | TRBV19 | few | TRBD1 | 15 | CASSWGQGALDTQYF | TGTGCCAGTAGTTGGGGACAGGGGGCTCTGGATACGCAGTATTTT
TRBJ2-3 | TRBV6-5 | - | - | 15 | CASSFLRGGTDTQYF | TGTGCCAGCAGTTTTCTTCGGGGAGGCACAGATACGCAGTATTTT
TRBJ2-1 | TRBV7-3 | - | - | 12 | CASSQQGGEQFF | TGTGCCAGCAGCCAGCAGGGCGGAGAGCAGTTCTTC
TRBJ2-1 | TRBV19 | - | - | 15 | CASSIDSGWFNEQFF | TGTGCCAGTAGTATAGATAGCGGCTGGTTCAATGAGCAGTTCTTC
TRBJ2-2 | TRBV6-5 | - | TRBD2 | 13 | CASSYSGGRELFF | TGTGCCAGCAGTTACTCGGGGGGGAGGGAGCTGTTTTTT
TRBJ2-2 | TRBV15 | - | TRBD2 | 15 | CATSREEGGSGELFF | TGTGCCACCAGCAGAGAAGAGGGAGGGTCCGGGGAGCTGTTTTTT
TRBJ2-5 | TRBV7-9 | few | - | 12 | CASSLGAVDQYF | TGTGCCAGCAGCTTAGGGGCGGTCGACCAGTACTTC
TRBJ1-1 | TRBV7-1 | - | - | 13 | CASSPFREQEAFF | TGTGCCAGCAGCCCATTCCGTGAACAGGAAGCTTTCTTT
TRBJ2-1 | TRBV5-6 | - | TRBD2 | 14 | CASRLAGGYNEQFF | TGTGCCAGCAGGCTAGCGGGAGGCTACAATGAGCAGTTCTTC